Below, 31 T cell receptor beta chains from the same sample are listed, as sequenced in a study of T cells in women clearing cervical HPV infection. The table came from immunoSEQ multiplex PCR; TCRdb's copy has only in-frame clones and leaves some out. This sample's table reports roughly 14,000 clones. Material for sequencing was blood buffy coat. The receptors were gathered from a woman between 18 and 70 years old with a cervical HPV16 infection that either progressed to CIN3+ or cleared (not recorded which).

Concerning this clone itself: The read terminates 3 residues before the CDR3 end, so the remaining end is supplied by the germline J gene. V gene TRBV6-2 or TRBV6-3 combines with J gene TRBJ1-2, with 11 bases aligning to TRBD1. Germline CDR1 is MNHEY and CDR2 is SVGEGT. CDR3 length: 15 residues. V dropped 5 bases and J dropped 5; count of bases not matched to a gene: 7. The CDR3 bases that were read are TGTGCCAGCAGTGACCTCGGACAGGGGGCATATGGC. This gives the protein CASSDLGQGAYG. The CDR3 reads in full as CASSDLGQGAYGYTF.

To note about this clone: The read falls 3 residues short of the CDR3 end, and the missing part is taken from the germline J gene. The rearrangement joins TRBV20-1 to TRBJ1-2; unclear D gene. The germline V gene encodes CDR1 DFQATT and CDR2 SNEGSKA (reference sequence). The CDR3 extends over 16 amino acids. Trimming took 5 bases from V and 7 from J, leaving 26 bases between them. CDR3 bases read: TGCAGTGCTCCTATGATCCGTGAGGGCCCGAGAGGTGGC. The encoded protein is CSAPMIREGPRGG. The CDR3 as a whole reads CSAPMIREGPRGGYTF.

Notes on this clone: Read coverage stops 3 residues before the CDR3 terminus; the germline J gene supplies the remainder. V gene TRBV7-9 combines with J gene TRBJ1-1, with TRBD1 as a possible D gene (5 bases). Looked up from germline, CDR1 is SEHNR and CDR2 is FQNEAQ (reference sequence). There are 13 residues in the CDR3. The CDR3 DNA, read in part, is TGTGCCGTAGAGGGCAGGGCCACAGATACG. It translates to CAVEGRATDT. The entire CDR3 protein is CAVEGRATDTAFF.

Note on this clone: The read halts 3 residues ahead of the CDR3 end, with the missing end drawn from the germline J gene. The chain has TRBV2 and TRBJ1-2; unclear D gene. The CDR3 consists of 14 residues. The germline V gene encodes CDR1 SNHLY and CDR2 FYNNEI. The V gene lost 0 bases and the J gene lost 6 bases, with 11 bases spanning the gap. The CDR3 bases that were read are TGTGCCAGCAGTGAAGCGCTGCGGGGTAATGGC. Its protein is CASSEALRGNG. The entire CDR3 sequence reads CASSEALRGNGYTF.

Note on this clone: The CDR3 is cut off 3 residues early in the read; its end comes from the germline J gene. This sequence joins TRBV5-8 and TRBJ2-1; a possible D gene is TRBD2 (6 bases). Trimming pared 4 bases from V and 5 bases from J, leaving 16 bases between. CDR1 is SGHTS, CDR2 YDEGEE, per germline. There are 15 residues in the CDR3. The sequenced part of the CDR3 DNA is TGTGCCAGCAGCCACCGACTAGTAGCCCACAATGAG. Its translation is CASSHRLVAHNE. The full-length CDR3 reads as CASSHRLVAHNEQFF.

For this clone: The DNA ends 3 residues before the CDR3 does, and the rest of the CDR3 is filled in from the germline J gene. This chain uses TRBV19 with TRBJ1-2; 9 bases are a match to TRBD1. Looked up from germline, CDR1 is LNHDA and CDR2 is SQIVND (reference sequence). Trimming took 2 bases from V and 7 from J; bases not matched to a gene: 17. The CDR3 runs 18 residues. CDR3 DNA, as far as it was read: TGTGCCAGTAGTATACCCCCGGGACAGGGCCCGTCGGTTCCTGGC. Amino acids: CASSIPPGQGPSVPG. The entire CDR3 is CASSIPPGQGPSVPGYTF.

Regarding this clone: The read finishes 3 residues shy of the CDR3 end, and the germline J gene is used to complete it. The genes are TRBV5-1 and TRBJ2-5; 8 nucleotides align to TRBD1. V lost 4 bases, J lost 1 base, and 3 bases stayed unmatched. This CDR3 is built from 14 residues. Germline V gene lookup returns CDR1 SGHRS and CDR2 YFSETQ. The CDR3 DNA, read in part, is TGCGCCAGCAGCGTACAGGGGGGCCAAGAGACC. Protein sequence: CASSVQGGQET. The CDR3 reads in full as CASSVQGGQETQYF.

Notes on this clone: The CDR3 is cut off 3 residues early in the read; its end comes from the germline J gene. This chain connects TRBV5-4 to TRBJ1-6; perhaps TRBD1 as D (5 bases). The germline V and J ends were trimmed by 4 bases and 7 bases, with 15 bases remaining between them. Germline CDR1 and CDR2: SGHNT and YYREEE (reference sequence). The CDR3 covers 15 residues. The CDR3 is CASSAGQHLNSPLHF. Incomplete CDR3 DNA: TGTGCCAGCAGCGCCGGACAACACCTAAATTCACCC.

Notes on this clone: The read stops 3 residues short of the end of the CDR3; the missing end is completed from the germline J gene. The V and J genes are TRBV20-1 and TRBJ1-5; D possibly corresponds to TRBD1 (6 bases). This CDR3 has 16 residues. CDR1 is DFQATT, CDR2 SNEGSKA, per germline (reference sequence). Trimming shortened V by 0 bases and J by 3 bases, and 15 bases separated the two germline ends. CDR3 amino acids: CSARDSKQGPNQPQHF. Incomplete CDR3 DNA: TGCAGTGCTAGAGATAGTAAACAGGGACCCAATCAGCCC.

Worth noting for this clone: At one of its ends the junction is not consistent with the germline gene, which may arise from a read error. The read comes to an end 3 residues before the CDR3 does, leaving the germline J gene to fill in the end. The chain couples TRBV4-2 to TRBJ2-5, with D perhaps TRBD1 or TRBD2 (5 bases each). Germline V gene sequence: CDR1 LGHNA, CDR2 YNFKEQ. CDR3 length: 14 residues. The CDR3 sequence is CASSPAGSGETQYF. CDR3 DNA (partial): TGCGCCAGCAGCCCCGCAGGGAGTGGGGAGACC.

This CDR3 reads CASSMGVRANTGELFF. The DNA read from the CDR3 is TGTGCCAGCAGTATGGGCGTCCGAGCGAACACCGGGGAG. This chain joins TRBV2 and TRBJ2-2, with D hard to call. The read ends 3 residues early relative to the CDR3; the germline J gene fills the gap. V lost 5 bases and J 0 bases, leaving 13 bases between the germline ends. Germline V gives CDR1 SNHLY, CDR2 FYNNEI. This CDR3 spans 16 amino acids.

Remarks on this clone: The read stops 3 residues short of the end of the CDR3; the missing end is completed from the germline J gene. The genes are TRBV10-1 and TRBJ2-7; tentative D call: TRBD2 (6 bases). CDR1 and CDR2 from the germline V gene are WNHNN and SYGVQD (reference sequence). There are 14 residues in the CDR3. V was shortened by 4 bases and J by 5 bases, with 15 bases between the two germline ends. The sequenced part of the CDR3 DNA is TGCGCCAGCAGTGCGGGACTCCAAGGCGACGAG. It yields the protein CASSAGLQGDE. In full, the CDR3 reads CASSAGLQGDEQYF.

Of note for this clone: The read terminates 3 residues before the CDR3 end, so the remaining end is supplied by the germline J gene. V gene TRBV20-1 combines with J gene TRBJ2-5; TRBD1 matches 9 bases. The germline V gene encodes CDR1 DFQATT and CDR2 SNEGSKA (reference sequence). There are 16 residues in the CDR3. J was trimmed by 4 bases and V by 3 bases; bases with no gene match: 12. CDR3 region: CSARTGTGRGSETQYF. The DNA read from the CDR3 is TGCAGTGCTAGGACCGGGACAGGGAGAGGTTCAGAGACC.

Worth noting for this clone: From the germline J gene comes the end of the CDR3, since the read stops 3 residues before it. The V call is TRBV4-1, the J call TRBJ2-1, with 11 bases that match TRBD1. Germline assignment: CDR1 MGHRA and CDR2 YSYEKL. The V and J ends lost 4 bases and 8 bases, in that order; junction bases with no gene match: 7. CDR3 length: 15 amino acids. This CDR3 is CASSRRTGGFDEQFF. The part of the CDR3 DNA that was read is TGCGCCAGCAGCCGACGGACAGGGGGCTTCGATGAG.

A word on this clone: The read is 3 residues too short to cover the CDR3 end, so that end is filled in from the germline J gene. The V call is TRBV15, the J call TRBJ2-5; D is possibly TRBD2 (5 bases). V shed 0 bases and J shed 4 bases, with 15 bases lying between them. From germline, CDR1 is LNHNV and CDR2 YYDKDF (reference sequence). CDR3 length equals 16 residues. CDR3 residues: CATSREAVRSVETQYF. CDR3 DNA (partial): TGTGCCACCAGCAGAGAAGCGGTGAGGTCGGTAGAGACC.

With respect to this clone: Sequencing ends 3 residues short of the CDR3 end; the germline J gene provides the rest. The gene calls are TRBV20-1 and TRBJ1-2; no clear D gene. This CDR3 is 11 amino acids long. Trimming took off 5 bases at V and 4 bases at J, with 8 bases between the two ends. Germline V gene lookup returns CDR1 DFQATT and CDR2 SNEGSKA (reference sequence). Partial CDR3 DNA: TGCAGTGCTCTTTCTTCCTATGGC. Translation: CSALSSYG. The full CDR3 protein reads CSALSSYGYTF.

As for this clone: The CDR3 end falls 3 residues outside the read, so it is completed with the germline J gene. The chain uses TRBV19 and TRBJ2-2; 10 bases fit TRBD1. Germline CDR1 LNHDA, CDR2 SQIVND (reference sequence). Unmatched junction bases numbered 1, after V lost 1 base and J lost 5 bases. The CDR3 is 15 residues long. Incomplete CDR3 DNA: TGTGCCAGTAGTATAGGGACAGGGGGAACCGGGGAG. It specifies CASSIGTGGTGE. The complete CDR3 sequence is CASSIGTGGTGELFF.

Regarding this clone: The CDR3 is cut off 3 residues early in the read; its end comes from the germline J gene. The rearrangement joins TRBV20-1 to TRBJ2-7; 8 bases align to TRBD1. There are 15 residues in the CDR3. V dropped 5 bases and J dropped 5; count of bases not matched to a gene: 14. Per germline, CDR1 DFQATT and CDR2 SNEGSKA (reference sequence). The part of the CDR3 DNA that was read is TGCAGTGCTGCGCGAGCCCCCAGGGGGCCTCACGAG. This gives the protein CSAARAPRGPHE. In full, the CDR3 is CSAARAPRGPHEQYF.

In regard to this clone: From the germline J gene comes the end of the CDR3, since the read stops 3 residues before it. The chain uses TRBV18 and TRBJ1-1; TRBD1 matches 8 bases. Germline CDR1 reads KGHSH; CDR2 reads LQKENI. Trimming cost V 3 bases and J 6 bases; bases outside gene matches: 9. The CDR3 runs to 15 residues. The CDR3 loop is CASSPVQGAPPEAFF. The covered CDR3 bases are TGTGCCAGCTCACCGGTTCAGGGGGCACCACCTGAA.

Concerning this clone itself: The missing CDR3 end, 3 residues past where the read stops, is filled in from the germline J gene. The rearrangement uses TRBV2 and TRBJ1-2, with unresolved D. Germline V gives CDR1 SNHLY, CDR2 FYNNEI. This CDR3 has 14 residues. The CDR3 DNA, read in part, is TGTGCCAGCAGCGGTACTAGCAGAAACAATGAC. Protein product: CASSGTSRNND. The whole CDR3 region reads CASSGTSRNNDYTF.

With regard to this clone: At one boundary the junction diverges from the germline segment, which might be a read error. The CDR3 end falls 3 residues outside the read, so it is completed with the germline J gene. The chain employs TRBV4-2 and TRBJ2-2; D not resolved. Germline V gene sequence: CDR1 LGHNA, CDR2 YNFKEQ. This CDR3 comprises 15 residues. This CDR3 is CASSQDLGFTGELFF. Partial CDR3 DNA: TGCGCCAGCAGCCAAGATCTTGGCTTCACCGGGGAG.

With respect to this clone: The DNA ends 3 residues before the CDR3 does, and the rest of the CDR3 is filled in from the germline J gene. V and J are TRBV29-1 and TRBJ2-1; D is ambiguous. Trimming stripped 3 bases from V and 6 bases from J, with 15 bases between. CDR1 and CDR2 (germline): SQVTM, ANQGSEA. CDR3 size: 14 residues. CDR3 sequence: CSVERIQSPNEQFF. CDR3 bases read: TGCAGCGTTGAGCGCATACAGTCCCCCAATGAG.

The CDR3 bases that were read are TGTGCCAGCAGCTTAGTAGGTAGCGGGATAAATGAG. Its protein product is CASSLVGSGINE. The entire CDR3 is CASSLVGSGINEQFF. V usage is TRBV7-9 and J usage is TRBJ2-1, with 8 bases that match TRBD2. The DNA ends 3 residues before the CDR3 does, and the rest of the CDR3 is filled in from the germline J gene. The V gene's germline CDR1 is SEHNR and CDR2 FQNEAQ (reference sequence). The V gene end was trimmed by 1 base and the J gene end by 7 bases; junction bases not matched to a gene: 6. This CDR3 is 15 amino acids long. The variable domain in full, completed from reference TRBV7-9 and TRBJ2-1, reads DTGVSQNPRHKITKRGQNVTFRCDPISEHNRLYWYRQTLGQGPEFLTYFQNEAQLEKSRLLSDRFSAERPKGSFSTLEIQRTEQGDSAMYLCASSLVGSGINEQFFGPGTRLTVL.

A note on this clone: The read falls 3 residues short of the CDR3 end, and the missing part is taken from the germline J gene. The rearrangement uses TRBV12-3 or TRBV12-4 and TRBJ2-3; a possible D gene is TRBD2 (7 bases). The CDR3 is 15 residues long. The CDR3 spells CASRGGPGLQETQYF. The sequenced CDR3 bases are TGTGCCAGCAGGGGGGGGCCGGGACTACAAGAGACG.

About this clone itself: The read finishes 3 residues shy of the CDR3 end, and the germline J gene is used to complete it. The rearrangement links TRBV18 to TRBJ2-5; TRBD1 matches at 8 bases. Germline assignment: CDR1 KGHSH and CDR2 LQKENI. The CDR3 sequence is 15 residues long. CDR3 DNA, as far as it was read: TGTGCCAGCTCAAGGGACAGGCAAAGCACAGATACC. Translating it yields CASSRDRQSTDT. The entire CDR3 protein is CASSRDRQSTDTQYF.

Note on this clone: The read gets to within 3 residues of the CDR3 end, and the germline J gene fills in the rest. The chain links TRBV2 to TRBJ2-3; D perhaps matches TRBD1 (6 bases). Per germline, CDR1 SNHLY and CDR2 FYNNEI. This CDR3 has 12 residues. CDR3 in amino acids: CASSERDNSQYF. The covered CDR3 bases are TGTGCCAGCAGTGAAAGGGACAATTCG.

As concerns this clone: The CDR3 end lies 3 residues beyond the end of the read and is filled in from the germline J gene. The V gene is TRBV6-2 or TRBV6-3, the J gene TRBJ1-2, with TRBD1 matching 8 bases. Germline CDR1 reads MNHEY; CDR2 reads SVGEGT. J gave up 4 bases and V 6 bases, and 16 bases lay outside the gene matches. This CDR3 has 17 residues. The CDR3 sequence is CASRAPGTGRTFYGYTF. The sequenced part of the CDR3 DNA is TGTGCCAGCAGGGCACCCGGGACAGGCCGAACCTTCTATGGC.

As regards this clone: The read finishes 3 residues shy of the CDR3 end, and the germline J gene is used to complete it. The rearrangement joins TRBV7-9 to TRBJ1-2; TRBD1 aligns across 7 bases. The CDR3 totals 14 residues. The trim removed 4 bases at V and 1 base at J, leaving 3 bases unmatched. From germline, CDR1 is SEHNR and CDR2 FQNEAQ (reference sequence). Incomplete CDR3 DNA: TGTGCCAGCAGCTCGACAGGGAATAACTATGGC. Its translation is CASSSTGNNYG. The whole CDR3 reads CASSSTGNNYGYTF. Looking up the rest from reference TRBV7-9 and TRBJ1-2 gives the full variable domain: DTGVSQNPRHKITKRGQNVTFRCDPISEHNRLYWYRQTLGQGPEFLTYFQNEAQLEKSRLLSDRFSAERPKGSFSTLEIQRTEQGDSAMYLCASSSTGNNYGYTFGSGTRLTVV.

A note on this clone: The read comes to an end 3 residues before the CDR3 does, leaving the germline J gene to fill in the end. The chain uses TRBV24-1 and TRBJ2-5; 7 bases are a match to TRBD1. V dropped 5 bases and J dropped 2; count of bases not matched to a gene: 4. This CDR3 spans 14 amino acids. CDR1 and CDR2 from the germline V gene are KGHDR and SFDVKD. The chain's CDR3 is CATSAGTAQETQYF. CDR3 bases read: TGTGCCACCAGTGCCGGGACAGCACAAGAGACC.

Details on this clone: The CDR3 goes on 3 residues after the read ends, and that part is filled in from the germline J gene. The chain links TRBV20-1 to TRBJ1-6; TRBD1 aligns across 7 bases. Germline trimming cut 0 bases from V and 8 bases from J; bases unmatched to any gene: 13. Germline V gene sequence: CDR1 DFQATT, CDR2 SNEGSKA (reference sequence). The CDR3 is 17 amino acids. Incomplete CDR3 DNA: TGCAGTGCTAGAGATGCCTTATCGGGACAGCCCGATTCACCC. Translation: CSARDALSGQPDSP. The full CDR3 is CSARDALSGQPDSPLHF.

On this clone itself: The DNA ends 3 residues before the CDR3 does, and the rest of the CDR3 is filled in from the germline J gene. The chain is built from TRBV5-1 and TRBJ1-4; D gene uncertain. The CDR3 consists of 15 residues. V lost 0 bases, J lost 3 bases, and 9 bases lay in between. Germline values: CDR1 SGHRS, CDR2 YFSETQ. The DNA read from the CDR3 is TGCGCCAGCAGCTTGGTTGGTAGCCCTAATGAAAAA. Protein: CASSLVGSPNEK. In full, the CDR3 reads CASSLVGSPNEKLFF. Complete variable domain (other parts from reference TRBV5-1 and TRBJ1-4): KAGVTQTPRYLIKTRGQQVTLSCSPISGHRSVSWYQQTPGQGLQFLFEYFSETQRNKGNFPGRFSGRQFSNSRSEMNVSTLELGDSALYLCASSLVGSPNEKLFFGSGTQLSVL.